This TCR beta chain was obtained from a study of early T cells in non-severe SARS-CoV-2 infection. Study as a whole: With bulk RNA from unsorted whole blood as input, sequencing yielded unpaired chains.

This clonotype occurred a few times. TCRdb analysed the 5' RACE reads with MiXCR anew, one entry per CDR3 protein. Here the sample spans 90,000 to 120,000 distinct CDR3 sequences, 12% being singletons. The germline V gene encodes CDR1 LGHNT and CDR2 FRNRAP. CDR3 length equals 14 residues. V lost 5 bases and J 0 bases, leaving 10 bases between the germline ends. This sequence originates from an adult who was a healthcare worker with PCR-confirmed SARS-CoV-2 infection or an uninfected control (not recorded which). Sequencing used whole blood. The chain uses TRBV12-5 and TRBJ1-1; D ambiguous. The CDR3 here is CASGRPPLNTEAFF. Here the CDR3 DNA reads TGTGCTAGTGGTCGCCCTCCTCTGAACACTGAAGCTTTCTTT.